The rows below give T cell receptor beta chains drawn from one sample of a study of T cells in Graves' hyperthyroidism and ophthalmopathy. TCRdb independently ran MiXCR on the multiplex PCR reads; one entry per CDR3 protein. The sample has some 720,000 distinct CDR3 sequences, about 17% seen once. Source material: blood. The receptors shown here come from a young man with Graves' hyperthyroidism. Each CDR3 is given with its conserved first and last residue. D genes are given only for firm matches. Some rows mark clone size as missing; the rest say once, few, many or name a class of expanded clone.

D gene	V gene	J gene	clone size	CDR3 DNA	CDR3 protein
TRBD2	TRBV30	TRBJ2-1	many	TGTGCCTGGAGCCTAGGGAGGGGTTACAATGAGCAGTTCTTC	CAWSLGRGYNEQFF
TRBD1	TRBV4-1	TRBJ1-3	.	TGCGCCAGCAGCCAAGCGGAGACAGGGGGCCATGGAAACACCATATATTTT	CASSQAETGGHGNTIYF
.	TRBV30	TRBJ1-3	few	TGTGCCTGGTCCATCTCTGGAAACACCATATATTTT	CAWSISGNTIYF
TRBD2	TRBV7-2	TRBJ2-5	many	TGTGCCAGCAGCTTTCAGGGCGGGGGTGAGACCCAGTACTTC	CASSFQGGGETQYF
TRBD2	TRBV12-3/TRBV12-4	TRBJ2-2	.	TGTGCCAGCAGTCGTAGCGGGAGGGCCACCGGGGAGCTGTTTTTT	CASSRSGRATGELFF
TRBD2	TRBV24-1	TRBJ2-2	.	TGTGCCACCAGTGTCCGGACTAGCGGGACCGGGGAGCTGTTTTTT	CATSVRTSGTGELFF
.	TRBV20-1	TRBJ2-7	many	TGCAGTGCTGATGTCCCGGGCTACGAGCAGTACTTC	CSADVPGYEQYF
.	TRBV28	TRBJ1-2	many	TGTGCCAGCAGTGGTCTCCGTCGCTATGGCTACACCTTC	CASSGLRRYGYTF
TRBD2	TRBV5-1	TRBJ2-3	.	TGCGCCAGCAGCCCAATAGCGGGAGATATAGATACGCAGTATTTT	CASSPIAGDIDTQYF
TRBD1	TRBV18	TRBJ1-1	many	TGTGCCAGCTCACCAAAGGACAGGGGGCTGACTGAAGCTTTCTTT	CASSPKDRGLTEAFF
TRBD1	TRBV5-8	TRBJ2-3	many	TGTGCCAGCAGACTAGACAGGGGAGTAACAGATACGCAGTATTTT	CASRLDRGVTDTQYF
.	TRBV4-3	TRBJ2-2	.	TGCGCCAGCAGCCAAGATCGATACACCAACACCGGGGAGCTGTTTTTT	CASSQDRYTNTGELFF
.	TRBV28	TRBJ2-1	many	TGTGCCAGCAAAGGGTTAAAGGCCTACAATGAGCAGTTCTTC	CASKGLKAYNEQFF
.	TRBV27	TRBJ1-5	few	TGTGCCAGCAGTTCCTACGGGGCTCTTCAGCCCCAGCATTTT	CASSSYGALQPQHF
.	TRBV20-1	TRBJ1-5	few	TGCAGTGCACCATGGGGGAATCAGCCCCAGCATTTT	CSAPWGNQPQHF
.	TRBV28	TRBJ2-2	many	TGTGCCAGCAGTTTACCCAGGAGCACGTCGAACACCGGGGAGCTGTTTTTT	CASSLPRSTSNTGELFF
.	TRBV28	TRBJ2-5	many	TGTGCCAGCAGGACATGGGGGGGCCGAGGTATAGAGACCCAGTACTTC	CASRTWGGRGIETQYF
.	TRBV4-3	TRBJ2-3	.	TGCGCCAGCAGCCAAACCGGGCCCCTAGGGGATACGCAGTATTTT	CASSQTGPLGDTQYF
TRBD2	TRBV19	TRBJ2-7	few	TGTGCCAGTAGTACTAGCGGAGACTCCTACGAGCAGTACTTC	CASSTSGDSYEQYF
.	TRBV20-1	TRBJ1-2	few	TGCAGTGCGGGACCCTGGACAGAGACTAACTATGGCTACACCTTC	CSAGPWTETNYGYTF
.	TRBV2	TRBJ1-1	few	.	CASILGHGGLNTEAFF
.	TRBV5-6	TRBJ1-4	.	TGTGCCAGCAGCACCGGAGCAGGGAGGGACGAAAAACTGTTTTTT	CASSTGAGRDEKLFF
TRBD1	TRBV3-1	TRBJ2-7	many	TGTGCCAGCAGCCAAGCCTCCGGGACAGGGGAGCAGTACTTC	CASSQASGTGEQYF
.	TRBV12-3/TRBV12-4	TRBJ2-5	many	TGTGCCAGCAGTTTATCAGGAGGAAAAGGGGAGACCCAGTACTTC	CASSLSGGKGETQYF
.	TRBV3-1	TRBJ1-5	many	TGTGCCAGCAGCCTGGACAGTGGGGGCGGTCAGCCCCAGCATTTT	CASSLDSGGGQPQHF
TRBD2	TRBV10-3	TRBJ2-3	few	TGTGCCATCAGACAGCTAGCGGGAGGGCCAGATACGCAGTATTTT	CAIRQLAGGPDTQYF
.	TRBV7-3	TRBJ2-3	.	TGTGCCAGCAGCGCCACCCCACAGCCCGCAGATACGCAGTATTTT	CASSATPQPADTQYF
TRBD2	TRBV11-2	TRBJ2-1	.	TGTGCCAGCAGCTTACGACTAGCGGGAGCCGTCGACAATGAGCAGTTCTTC	CASSLRLAGAVDNEQFF
.	TRBV14	TRBJ2-2	.	TGTGCCAGCAGCCAAGAGGGGACGGCCGGGGAGCTGTTTTTT	CASSQEGTAGELFF
.	TRBV29-1	TRBJ2-7	few	TGCAGCCCAATGACGCGGGCCCCACGAATCCGCGAGCAGTACTTC	CSPMTRAPRIREQYF
.	TRBV12-3/TRBV12-4	TRBJ1-2	many	TGTGCCAGCAGTTTAGCTTCAGGCTATGGCTACACCTTC	CASSLASGYGYTF
TRBD2	TRBV11-2	TRBJ2-1	many	TGTGCCAGCAGCTTAACACTAGCGGCCCTTGGGCAGTTCTTC	CASSLTLAALGQFF
.	TRBV18	TRBJ2-7	many	TGTGCCAGCAGTCCCGCAGGGGGGAGCTACGAGCAGTACTTC	CASSPAGGSYEQYF
.	TRBV7-2	TRBJ2-2	.	TGTGCCAGCAGCTCCTACACGAATTCGCCCACCGGGGAGCTGTTTTTT	CASSSYTNSPTGELFF
.	TRBV20-1	TRBJ2-7	many	TGCAGTGCTAGTAGTGTTTCCTACGAGCAGTACTTC	CSASSVSYEQYF
.	TRBV6-2/TRBV6-3	TRBJ2-3	many	TGTGCCAGCAGTTTGGAGGCTGACGATCTTTCGACAGATACGCAGTATTTT	CASSLEADDLSTDTQYF
TRBD2	TRBV7-3	TRBJ2-1	once	TGTGCCAGCAGCTTAACGAGCGGGAAGTTGGGGGGGCAGTTCTTC	CASSLTSGKLGGQFF
.	TRBV20-1	TRBJ1-1	.	TGCAGTGCTAGAGATCTCGAGGGACACCCATTGAACACTGAAGCTTTCTTT	CSARDLEGHPLNTEAFF
TRBD1	TRBV28	TRBJ1-5	many	TGTGCCAGCAGTCCGACCGGGACAGGGAGTAGTCAGCCCCAGCATTTT	CASSPTGTGSSQPQHF
.	TRBV7-9	TRBJ1-2	few	TGTGCCAGCAGCTTAGCCGGGTTCTCTGGCTACACCTTC	CASSLAGFSGYTF
TRBD2	TRBV10-3	TRBJ2-3	.	TGTGCCATCAGTGACTTATTTCTAGCGGGAGTCCTGGATGTAGGAGATACGCAGTATTTT	CAISDLFLAGVLDVGDTQYF
.	TRBV19	TRBJ2-5	.	TGTGCCAGTAGTATAAGAGGGTTTGAGACCCAGTACTTC	CASSIRGFETQYF
TRBD1	TRBV6-2/TRBV6-3	TRBJ1-2	few	TGTGCCAGCAGGACAGGGATTGACTACACCTTC	CASRTGIDYTF
.	TRBV30	TRBJ2-3	.	TGTGCCTGTACTACAGGGGCGGGAGCTTTTGGGACAGATACGCAGTATTTT	CACTTGAGAFGTDTQYF